The 2 T cell receptor beta chains below all came from one sample that was sequenced in a study of blood T cell repertoires in COVID-19. The table came from immunoSEQ multiplex PCR; TCRdb's copy has only in-frame clones and leaves some out. Of some 140,000 clones listed, roughly 88% are singletons. What was sequenced was peripheral blood. These receptors were collected from a man in his sixties with COVID-19, enrolled during active disease.

This chain joins TRBV29-1 and TRBJ1-1, with D maybe TRBD1 (5 bases). Germline V lookup: CDR1 SQVTM, CDR2 ANQGSEA. Trimming removed 5 bases at V and 2 bases at J, with 9 bases between. The CDR3 has 12 residues. The CDR3 is CSVRWGNTEAFF. CDR3 nucleotide sequence: TGCAGCGTTAGGTGGGGCAACACTGAAGCTTTCTTT.

The J gene is TRBJ1-1, the V gene TRBV12-5, with D possibly matching TRBD1 (6 bases). With 0 bases removed from V and 2 bases from J, the gap between germline ends came to 19 bases. CDR3 length: 18 amino acids. The germline gives CDR1 LGHNT, CDR2 FRNRAP. The CDR3 DNA is TGTGCTAGTGGTTTGGTCCTTAACGGCGGGGGGCTTAACACTGAAGCTTTCTTT. Residues: CASGLVLNGGGLNTEAFF.